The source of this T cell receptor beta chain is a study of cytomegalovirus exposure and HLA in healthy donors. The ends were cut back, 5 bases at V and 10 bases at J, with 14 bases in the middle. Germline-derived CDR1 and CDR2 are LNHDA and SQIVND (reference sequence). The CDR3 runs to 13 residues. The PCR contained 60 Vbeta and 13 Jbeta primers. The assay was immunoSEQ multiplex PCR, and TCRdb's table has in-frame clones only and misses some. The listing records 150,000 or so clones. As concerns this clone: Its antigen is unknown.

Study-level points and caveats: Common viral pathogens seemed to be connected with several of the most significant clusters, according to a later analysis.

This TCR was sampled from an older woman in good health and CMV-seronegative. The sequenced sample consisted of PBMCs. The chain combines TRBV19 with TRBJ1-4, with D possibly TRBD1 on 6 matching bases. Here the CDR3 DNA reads TGTGCCAGTAGTGAGACAGGTGGAGGAAAACTGTTTTTT. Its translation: CASSETGGGKLFF. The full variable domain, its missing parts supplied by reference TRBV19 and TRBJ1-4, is DGGITQSPKYLFRKEGQNVTLSCEQNLNHDAMYWYRQDPGQGLRLIYYSQIVNDFQKGDIAEGYSVSREKKESFPLTVTSAQKNPTAFYLCASSETGGGKLFFGSGTQLSVL.